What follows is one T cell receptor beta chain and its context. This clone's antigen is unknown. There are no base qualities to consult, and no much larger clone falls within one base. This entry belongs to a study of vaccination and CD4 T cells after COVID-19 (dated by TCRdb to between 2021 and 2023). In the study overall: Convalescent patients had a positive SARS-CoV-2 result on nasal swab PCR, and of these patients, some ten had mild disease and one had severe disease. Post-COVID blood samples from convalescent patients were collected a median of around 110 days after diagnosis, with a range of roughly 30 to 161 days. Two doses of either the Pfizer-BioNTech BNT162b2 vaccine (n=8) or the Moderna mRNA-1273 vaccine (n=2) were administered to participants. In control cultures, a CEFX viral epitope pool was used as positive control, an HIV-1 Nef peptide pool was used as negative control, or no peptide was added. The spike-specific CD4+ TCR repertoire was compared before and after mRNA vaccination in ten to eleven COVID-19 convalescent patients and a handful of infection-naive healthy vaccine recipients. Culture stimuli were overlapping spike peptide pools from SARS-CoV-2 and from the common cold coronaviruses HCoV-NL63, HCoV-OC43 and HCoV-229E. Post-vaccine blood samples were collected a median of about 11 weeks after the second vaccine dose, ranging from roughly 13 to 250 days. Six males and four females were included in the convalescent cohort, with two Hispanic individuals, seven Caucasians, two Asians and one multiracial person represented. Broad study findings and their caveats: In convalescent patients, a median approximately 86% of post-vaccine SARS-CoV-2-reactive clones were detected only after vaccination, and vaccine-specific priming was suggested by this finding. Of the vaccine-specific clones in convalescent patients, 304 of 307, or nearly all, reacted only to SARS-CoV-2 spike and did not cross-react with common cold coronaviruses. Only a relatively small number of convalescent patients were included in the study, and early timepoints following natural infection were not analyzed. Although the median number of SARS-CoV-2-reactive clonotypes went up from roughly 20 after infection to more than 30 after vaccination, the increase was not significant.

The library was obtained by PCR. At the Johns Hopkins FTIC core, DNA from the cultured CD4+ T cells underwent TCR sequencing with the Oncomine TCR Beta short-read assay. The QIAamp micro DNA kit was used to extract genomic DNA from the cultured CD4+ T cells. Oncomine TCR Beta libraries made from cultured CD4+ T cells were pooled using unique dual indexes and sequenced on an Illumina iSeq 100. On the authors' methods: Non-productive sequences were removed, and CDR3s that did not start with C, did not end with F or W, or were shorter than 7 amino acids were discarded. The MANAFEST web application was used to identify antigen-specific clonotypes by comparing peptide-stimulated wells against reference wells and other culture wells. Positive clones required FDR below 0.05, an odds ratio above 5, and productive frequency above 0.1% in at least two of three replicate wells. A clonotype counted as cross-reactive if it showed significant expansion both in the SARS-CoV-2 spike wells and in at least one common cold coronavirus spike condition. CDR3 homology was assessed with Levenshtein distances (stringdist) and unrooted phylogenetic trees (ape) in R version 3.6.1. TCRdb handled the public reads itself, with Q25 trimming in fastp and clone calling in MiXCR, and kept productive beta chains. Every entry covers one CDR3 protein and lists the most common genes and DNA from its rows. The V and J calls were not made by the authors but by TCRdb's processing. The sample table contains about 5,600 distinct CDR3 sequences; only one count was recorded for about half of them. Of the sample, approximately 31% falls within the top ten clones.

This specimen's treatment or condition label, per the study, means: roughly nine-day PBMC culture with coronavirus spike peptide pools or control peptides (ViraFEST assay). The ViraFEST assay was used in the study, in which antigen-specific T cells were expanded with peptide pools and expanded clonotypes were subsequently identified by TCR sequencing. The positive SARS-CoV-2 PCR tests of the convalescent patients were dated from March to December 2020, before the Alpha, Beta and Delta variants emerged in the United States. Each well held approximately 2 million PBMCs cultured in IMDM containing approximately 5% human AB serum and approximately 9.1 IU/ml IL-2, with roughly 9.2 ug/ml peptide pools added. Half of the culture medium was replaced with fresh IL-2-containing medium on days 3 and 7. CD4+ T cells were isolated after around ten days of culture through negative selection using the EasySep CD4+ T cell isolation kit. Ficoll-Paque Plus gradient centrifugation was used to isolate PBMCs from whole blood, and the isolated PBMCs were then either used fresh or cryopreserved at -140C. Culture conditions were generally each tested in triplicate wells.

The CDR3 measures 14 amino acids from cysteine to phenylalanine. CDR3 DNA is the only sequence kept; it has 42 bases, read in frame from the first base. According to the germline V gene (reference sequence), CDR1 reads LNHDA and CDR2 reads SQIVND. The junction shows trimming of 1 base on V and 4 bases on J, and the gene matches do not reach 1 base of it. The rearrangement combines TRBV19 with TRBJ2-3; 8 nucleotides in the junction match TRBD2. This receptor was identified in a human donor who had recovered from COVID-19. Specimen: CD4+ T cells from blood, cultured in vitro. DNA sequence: TGTGCCAGTAGTATAGGGACTAGCCCAGATACGCAGTATTTT. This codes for CASSIGTSPDTQYF.